A single sample is the source of the 21 T cell receptor beta chains below, sequenced in a study of T cell clones after liver transplantation. Profiling relied on immunoSEQ multiplex PCR, and the TCRdb table lists in-frame clones only, not all of them. Here the sample spans about 50,000 clones, 70% to 75% being singletons. Sequenced here: CD4+ T cells from blood, sampled around 54 months after liver transplant. Source of these receptors: a human patient who received a liver transplant. The graft donor may account for some of the T cells.

The chain links TRBV5-4 to TRBJ1-5; D is ambiguous. Trimming cost V 0 bases and J 0 bases, with 7 bases left between them. Germline V lookup: CDR1 SGHNT, CDR2 YYREEE (reference sequence). This CDR3 comprises 15 residues. The CDR3 here is CASSLAGDSNQPQHF. The CDR3 DNA follows: TGTGCCAGCAGCTTGGCCGGCGATAGCAATCAGCCCCAGCATTTT.

This chain links TRBV19 with TRBJ1-4; 10 nucleotides align to TRBD1. Germline values: CDR1 LNHDA, CDR2 SQIVND (reference sequence). This CDR3 has 15 amino acids. Trimming removed 11 bases from V and 4 bases from J; junction bases left unmatched: 10. DNA for the CDR3: TGTGCCGCCGGGGACAGGGGCTTGAATAATGAAAAACTGTTTTTT. Protein product: CAAGDRGLNNEKLFF.

This chain joins TRBV30 and TRBJ2-6; perhaps TRBD1 as D (6 bases). The germline gives CDR1 GTSNPN, CDR2 SVGIG (reference sequence). Trimming stripped 7 bases from V and 0 bases from J, with 10 bases between. The CDR3 consists of 14 residues. The DNA of the CDR3 is TGTGCCTTGGACAGCTCCTCTGGGGCCAACGTCCTGACTTTC. It is translated as CALDSSSGANVLTF. The full variable domain, in which reference TRBV30 and TRBJ2-6 provide the parts outside the CDR3, is SQTIHQWPATLVQPVGSPLSLECTVEGTSNPNLYWYRQAAGRGLQLLFYSVGIGQISSEVPQNLSASRPQDRQFILSSKKLLLSDSGFYLCALDSSSGANVLTFGAGSRLTVL.

The chain uses TRBV5-4 and TRBJ2-2; possible D gene TRBD2, 5 bases. The CDR3 is made up of 16 amino acids. V was shortened by 2 bases and J by 5 bases, with 16 bases between the two germline ends. Germline CDR1 reads SGHNT; CDR2 reads YYREEE (reference sequence). The CDR3 region has the DNA TGTGCCAGCAGCTTTCTGAAGGGAGTAAGAACCGGGGAGCTGTTTTTT. Translation gives CASSFLKGVRTGELFF. Filled out from reference TRBV5-4 and TRBJ2-2, the complete variable domain reads ETGVTQSPTHLIKTRGQQVTLRCSSQSGHNTVSWYQQALGQGPQFIFQYYREEENGRGNFPPRFSGLQFPNYSSELNVNALELDDSALYLCASSFLKGVRTGELFFGEGSRLTVL.

The chain combines TRBV28 with TRBJ1-5, with a weak D call TRBD1 (6 bases). The CDR3 sequence is 16 residues long. V gave up 5 bases and J gave up 7 bases, with 21 bases separating them. The germline CDR1 and CDR2 sequences are MDHEN and SYDVKM. Here the CDR3 reads CASSPHTGGADQPQHF. CDR3 in DNA: TGTGCCAGCAGTCCCCACACCGGGGGCGCCGACCAGCCCCAGCATTTT.

The V and J genes are TRBV10-3 and TRBJ1-2; 10 positions match TRBD1. This CDR3 has 14 residues. The germline V gene has CDR1 ENHRY and CDR2 SYGVKD. The V gene end was trimmed by 3 bases and the J gene end by 7 bases; junction bases not matched to a gene: 5. The CDR3 nucleotides read TGTGCCATCAGTGATAGACAGGGGGCGGTTGGCTACACCTTC. Protein product: CAISDRQGAVGYTF.

The J gene is TRBJ1-6, the V gene TRBV11-3, with 8 bases fitting TRBD1. Germline trimming cut 5 bases from V and 9 bases from J; bases unmatched to any gene: 21. The CDR3 totals 19 residues. Germline V lookup: CDR1 SGHNT, CDR2 YENEEA. In DNA form, the CDR3 reads TGTGCCAGCAGCCTAACCACTGGACAGGGTATATTTCGGGTTTCACCCCTCCACTTT. Its translation is CASSLTTGQGIFRVSPLHF.

The chain has TRBV6-1 and TRBJ1-5, with TRBD1 as a possible D gene (5 bases). The CDR3 runs 17 residues. From germline, CDR1 is MNHNS and CDR2 SASEGT. V lost 3 bases to trimming and J lost 0 bases, with 15 bases between them. The CDR3 nucleotides read TGTGCCAGCAGTGAGACTCGGACATTCTATAGCAATCAGCCCCAGCATTTT. Amino acid sequence: CASSETRTFYSNQPQHF.

This rearrangement joins TRBV30 to TRBJ1-5; tentatively, D is TRBD1 (5 bases). V was shortened by 3 bases and J by 2 bases, with 20 bases between the two germline ends. The length of the CDR3 is 17 residues. Per germline, CDR1 GTSNPN and CDR2 SVGIG (reference sequence). The chain's CDR3 is CAWSLGEGRQGNQPQHF. In DNA, the CDR3 is TGTGCCTGGAGCCTCGGGGAGGGGCGCCAGGGCAATCAGCCCCAGCATTTT.

This clone was seen only a few times. The chain joins TRBV28 to TRBJ2-7; no reliable D call. The CDR3 runs to 15 residues. CDR1 MDHEN and CDR2 SYDVKM come from the germline V gene. V was pared by 6 bases and J by 0 bases, with 15 bases between. In DNA, the CDR3 is TGTGCCAGCAGCCGAGGATCTGCGAGCTCCTACGAGCAGTACTTC. As protein: CASSRGSASSYEQYF.

The chain recombines TRBV7-2 with TRBJ1-2, with TRBD1 matching 7 bases. This CDR3 has 14 amino acids. CDR1 and CDR2 from the germline V gene are SGHTA and FQGNSA. The V gene end was trimmed by 8 bases and the J gene end by 4 bases; junction bases not matched to a gene: 10. Written as DNA, the CDR3 is TGTGCCAGCTCTCGAAGGGACAGTATCTATGGCTACACCTTC. Translating gives CASSRRDSIYGYTF.

This clone was seen only once. This rearrangement joins TRBV23-1 to TRBJ2-7; 9 bases are shared with TRBD1. TRBV23-1 is treated as an ORF (open reading frame) with a function not yet certain. There are 16 residues in the CDR3. Unmatched junction bases numbered 11, after V lost 4 bases and J lost 4 bases. CDR3 DNA sequence: TGCGCCAGCAGTCCCTCAGGTGGGACAGGGTCATACGAGCAGTACTTC. Protein product: CASSPSGGTGSYEQYF.

V usage is TRBV2 and J usage is TRBJ2-3, with 8 nucleotides matching TRBD2. The CDR3 consists of 15 residues. CDR1 is SNHLY and CDR2 is FYNNEI in the germline V gene. Trimming cost V 6 bases and J 0 bases; bases outside gene matches: 5. The CDR3 loop is CASRDRGGSTDTQYF. The CDR3 region has the DNA TGTGCCAGCAGGGATCGGGGGGGGAGCACAGATACGCAGTATTTT.

The chain carries TRBV5-1 and TRBJ2-4, with a possible D match to TRBD2 (6 bases). Per germline, CDR1 SGHRS and CDR2 YFSETQ. V gave up 0 bases and J gave up 0 bases, with 13 bases separating them. CDR3 length: 17 amino acids. DNA for the CDR3: TGCGCCAGCAGCTTGGTCGGGGGTGATCTAGCCAAAAACATTCAGTACTTC. This codes for CASSLVGGDLAKNIQYF.

The rearrangement links TRBV19 to TRBJ1-1; the match to TRBD1 covers 10 bases. The CDR3 sequence is 16 residues long. Trimming removed 2 bases from V and 0 bases from J; junction bases left unmatched: 3. CDR1 is LNHDA and CDR2 is SQIVND in the germline V gene (reference sequence). CDR3 sequence reads: CASSIWTGGLNTEAFF. The CDR3 DNA is TGTGCCAGTAGTATATGGACAGGGGGATTGAACACTGAAGCTTTCTTT.

V usage is TRBV10-3 and J usage is TRBJ2-1; possible D gene TRBD2, 7 bases. Germline CDR1 is ENHRY and CDR2 is SYGVKD. V was shortened by 2 bases and J by 4 bases, with 9 bases between the two germline ends. The CDR3 extends over 14 amino acids. CDR3 protein: CAISEGRGYNEQFF. CDR3 DNA sequence: TGTGCCATCAGTGAGGGGAGGGGGTACAATGAGCAGTTCTTC.

The V gene is TRBV30, the J gene TRBJ2-7; 13 bases agree with TRBD2. Per germline, CDR1 GTSNPN and CDR2 SVGIG (reference sequence). The J segment lost 4 bases and the V segment lost 3 bases, leaving 9 bases of the junction unmatched. The CDR3 contains 16 residues. CDR3 in DNA: TGTGCCTGGAGGGGTCGGACTAGCGGGGGAAGTTACGAGCAGTACTTC. Its protein is CAWRGRTSGGSYEQYF.

The chain uses TRBV7-2 and TRBJ1-1; 9 bases align to TRBD1. The V segment lost 5 bases and the J segment 5 bases; nucleotides outside the gene matches: 9. The CDR3 is 15 amino acids. From germline, CDR1 is SGHTA and CDR2 FQGNSA. In nucleotides, the CDR3 is TGTGCCAGCAGCGAACAGGGGGCGGATGGAACTGAAGCTTTCTTT. Translation: CASSEQGADGTEAFF.

The gene calls are TRBV5-1 and TRBJ2-3; D call uncertain. Trimming removed 4 bases from V and 0 bases from J, with 15 bases in between. CDR1 is SGHRS and CDR2 is YFSETQ in the germline V gene. The CDR3 length is 16 residues. The CDR3 DNA sequence: TGCGCCAGCAGCAGAGAAGGCAGGCCCAGCACAGATACGCAGTATTTT. As protein: CASSREGRPSTDTQYF.

The chain carries TRBV30 and TRBJ1-6; maybe TRBD1 (5 bases). Germline CDR1 GTSNPN, CDR2 SVGIG (reference sequence). V was shortened by 4 bases and J by 7 bases, with 20 bases between the two germline ends. The CDR3 is 16 amino acids. The CDR3 nucleotides are TGTGCCTGGAATTCTGGGGTGGGGCCCCTGAATTCACCCCTCCACTTT. Translated, it gives CAWNSGVGPLNSPLHF.

Here the CDR3 reads CAISGELSGESIYSTDTQYF. CDR3 DNA: TGTGCCATCAGTGGAGAACTTAGCGGGGAGTCAATTTATAGCACAGATACGCAGTATTTT. The V call is TRBV10-3, the J call TRBJ2-3, with 8 nucleotides matching TRBD2. Germline CDR1 and CDR2: ENHRY and SYGVKD. The J segment lost 0 bases and the V segment lost 4 bases, leaving 18 bases of the junction unmatched. The CDR3 runs to 20 residues.